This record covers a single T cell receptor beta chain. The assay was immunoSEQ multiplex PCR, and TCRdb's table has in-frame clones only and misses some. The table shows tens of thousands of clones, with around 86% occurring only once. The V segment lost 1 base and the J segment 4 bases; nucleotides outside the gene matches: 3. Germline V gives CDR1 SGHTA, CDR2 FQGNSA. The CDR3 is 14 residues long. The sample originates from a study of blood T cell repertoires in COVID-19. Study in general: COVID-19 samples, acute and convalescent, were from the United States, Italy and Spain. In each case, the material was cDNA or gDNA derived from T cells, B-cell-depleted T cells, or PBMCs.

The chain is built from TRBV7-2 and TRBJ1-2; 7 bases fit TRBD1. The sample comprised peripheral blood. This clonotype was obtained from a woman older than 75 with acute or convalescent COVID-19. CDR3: CASSLDPGGYGYTF. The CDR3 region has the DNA TGTGCCAGCAGCTTAGATCCAGGGGGCTATGGCTACACCTTC.